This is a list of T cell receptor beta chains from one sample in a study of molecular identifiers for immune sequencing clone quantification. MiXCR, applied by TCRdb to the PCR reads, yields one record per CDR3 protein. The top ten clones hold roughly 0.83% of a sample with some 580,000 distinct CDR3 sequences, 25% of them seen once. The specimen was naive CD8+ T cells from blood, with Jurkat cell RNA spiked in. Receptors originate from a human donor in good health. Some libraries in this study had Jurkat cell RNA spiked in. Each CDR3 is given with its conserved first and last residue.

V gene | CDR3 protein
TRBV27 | CASSLSWDTSYEQYF
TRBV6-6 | CASSRPGGDTEAFF
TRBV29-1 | CSVEFNSLNEQFF
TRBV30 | CAWSYTRTDEQFF
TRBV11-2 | CASSLVNGVGSDTQYF
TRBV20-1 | CSARWGRTGDTQYF
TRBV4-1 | CASSHSAGNSNQPQHF
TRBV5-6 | CASSLAVGTENTGELFF
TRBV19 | CASSIRMGDPEQYF
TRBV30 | CAWSGGTAGKTFYEQYF
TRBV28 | CASSTIAAAFF
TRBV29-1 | CSVPLQGGEKLFF
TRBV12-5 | CASAPPDPSGRNNEQFF
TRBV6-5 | CASSDAHTTGTGTYEQYF
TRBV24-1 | CATSDQQGYEQYF
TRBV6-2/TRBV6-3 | CASSNGDGSYEQYF
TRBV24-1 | CATSDYSGANEQFF
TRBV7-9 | CASSPGQISDEQYF
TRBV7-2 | CASGIGAGGVSYEQYF
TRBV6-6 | CASSIPSEQYF
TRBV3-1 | CASSQEGDSREQYF
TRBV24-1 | CATSDVGTRSAGELFF
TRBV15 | CAARKIPAGVPETQYF
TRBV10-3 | CAISENSAESDEQYF
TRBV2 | CASSGYTGELFF
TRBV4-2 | CASSHSQGDEQFF
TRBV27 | CASSSTGVKQPQHF
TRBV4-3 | CASSPDRGASYEQYF
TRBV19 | CASTDGSPSDTQYF
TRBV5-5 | CASRFRDQLYEQYF
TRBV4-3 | CASSQEGLADNEQFF
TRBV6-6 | CASSYGAGPNTEAFF
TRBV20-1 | CNARDISSVNNVDTQYF